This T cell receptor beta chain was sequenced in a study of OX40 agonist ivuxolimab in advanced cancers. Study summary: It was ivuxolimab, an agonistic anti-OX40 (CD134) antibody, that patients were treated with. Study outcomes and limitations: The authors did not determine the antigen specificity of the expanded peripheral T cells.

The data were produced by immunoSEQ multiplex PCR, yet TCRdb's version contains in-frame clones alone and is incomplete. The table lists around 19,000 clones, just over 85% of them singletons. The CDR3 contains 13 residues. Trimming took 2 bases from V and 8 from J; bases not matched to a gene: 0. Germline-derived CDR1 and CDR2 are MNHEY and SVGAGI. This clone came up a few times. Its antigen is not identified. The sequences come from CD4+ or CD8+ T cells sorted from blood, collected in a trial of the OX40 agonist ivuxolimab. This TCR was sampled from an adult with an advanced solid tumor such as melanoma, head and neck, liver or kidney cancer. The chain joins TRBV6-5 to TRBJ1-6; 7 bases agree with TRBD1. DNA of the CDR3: TGTGCCAGCAGTTACGGGACAGATTCACCCCTCCACTTT. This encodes CASSYGTDSPLHF.